Listed here are 32 T cell receptor beta chains from one sample, sequenced in a study of blood T cells in healthy people across ages. The use of a sample-barcoded 5' primer and a J-beta primer mix characterized a second PCR of about 6 to 11 cycles. TCRdb reanalysed the 5' RACE reads using MiXCR and keeps one entry per CDR3 protein. The sample lists approximately 1,000,000 distinct CDR3 sequences; 35% to 45% were seen once. The sequenced sample was blood. Receptors were obtained from a man younger than 30 in good health.

In its sample, this clonotype was seen a few times. The chain employs TRBV4-1 and TRBJ1-2; D ambiguous. Germline loops: CDR1 MGHRA, CDR2 YSYEKL. Trimming stripped 3 bases from V and 4 bases from J, with 12 bases between. The CDR3 runs to 14 residues. The CDR3 region is CASSHPALFYGYTF. In DNA, the CDR3 is TGCGCCAGCAGCCACCCCGCGTTGTTCTATGGCTACACCTTC.

This clonotype has more than one count but fewer than ten. The rearrangement links TRBV20-1 to TRBJ2-1; TRBD2 matches 11 bases. The V segment lost 6 bases and the J segment 7 bases; nucleotides outside the gene matches: 17. Germline CDR1 DFQATT, CDR2 SNEGSKA (reference sequence). This CDR3 is built from 17 residues. CDR3 in amino acids: CSANIPLTSGGRNEQFF. Here the CDR3 DNA reads TGCAGTGCCAATATACCTCTTACTAGCGGGGGCAGGAATGAGCAGTTCTTC.

The rearrangement uses TRBV7-7 and TRBJ2-5; 11 nucleotides match TRBD2. V lost 4 bases and J lost 5; bases outside the gene matches: 12. Germline loops: CDR1 SSHAT, CDR2 FNYEAQ (reference sequence). The CDR3 is 17 amino acids. DNA of the CDR3: TGTGCCAGCAGCTCAGGACTAGCGGGCTCCAAGATGGAGACCCAGTACTTC. This sequence encodes CASSSGLAGSKMETQYF.

The J gene is TRBJ1-1, the V gene TRBV20-1; maybe TRBD1 (6 bases). Germline CDR1 reads DFQATT; CDR2 reads SNEGSKA (reference sequence). V was cut by 5 bases and J by 4 bases, with 14 bases left in between. The CDR3 length is 13 residues. This CDR3 reads CSAGRDKGTEAFF. CDR3 nucleotide sequence: TGCAGTGCTGGCCGGGACAAGGGCACTGAAGCTTTCTTT.

This clonotype has a single count. The chain recombines TRBV4-1 with TRBJ2-1; 11 bases align to TRBD2. CDR3 length: 16 amino acids. V lost 4 bases, J lost 4 bases, and 6 bases stayed unmatched. Germline lookup yields CDR1 MGHRA and CDR2 YSYEKL. CDR3 protein: CASSPHSGGVYNEQFF. CDR3 coding DNA: TGCGCCAGCAGCCCCCATAGCGGGGGGGTTTACAATGAGCAGTTCTTC.

The V and J genes are TRBV27 and TRBJ2-2, with D uncertain. This CDR3 spans 13 amino acids. The germline CDR1 and CDR2 sequences are MNHEY and SMNVEV (reference sequence). Trimming took 6 bases from V and 1 from J, leaving 6 bases between them. CDR3 region: CASRKKNTGELFF. The CDR3 nucleotides are TGTGCCAGCAGGAAAAAGAACACCGGGGAGCTGTTTTTT.

V usage is TRBV5-1 and J usage is TRBJ2-3, with 9 positions matching TRBD2. The CDR3 spans 17 residues. The germline V gene encodes CDR1 SGHRS and CDR2 YFSETQ. Trimming cost V 1 base and J 0 bases; bases outside gene matches: 6. The DNA of the CDR3 is TGCGCCAGCAGCTTGAACGGGCGGGGGGGCAGCACAGATACGCAGTATTTT. Translated: CASSLNGRGGSTDTQYF.

CDR3 sequence (DNA): TGCAGTGCCACGACAGGGGGATCTGGCTACACCTTC. It is translated as CSATTGGSGYTF. The chain joins TRBV20-1 to TRBJ1-2; 9 nucleotides line up with TRBD1. The CDR3 consists of 12 residues. CDR1 DFQATT and CDR2 SNEGSKA come from the germline V gene (reference sequence). Losses at the gene ends were 6 bases for V and 7 bases for J; bases not matched to a gene: 6.

V and J are TRBV4-3 and TRBJ1-5; D perhaps matches TRBD1 (6 bases). This CDR3 comprises 16 residues. V was pared by 0 bases and J by 1 base, with 10 bases between. CDR1 is LGHNA and CDR2 is YSLEER in the germline V gene. The CDR3, as DNA: TGCGCCAGCAGCCAAGATGCAGACAGGAGCAATCAGCCCCAGCATTTT. Its protein is CASSQDADRSNQPQHF.

J is TRBJ1-4 and V is TRBV10-3; no firm D call. The CDR3 totals 13 residues. The V and J ends lost 6 bases and 7 bases respectively, with 12 bases between them. The V gene's germline CDR1 is ENHRY and CDR2 SYGVKD. CDR3 loop: CAIRSLSSEKLFF. CDR3 nucleotides: TGTGCCATCAGGTCCCTTAGTAGTGAAAAACTGTTTTTT.

The rearrangement uses TRBV7-2 and TRBJ1-1; possible D gene TRBD1, 5 bases. Trimming stripped 4 bases from V and 1 base from J, with 13 bases between. Germline CDR1 is SGHTA and CDR2 is FQGNSA. The CDR3 sequence is 15 residues long. CDR3 region: CASSSAGGTNTEAFF. The CDR3 DNA reads as TGTGCCAGCAGCTCAGCGGGGGGTACGAACACTGAAGCTTTCTTT. The full variable domain, its missing parts supplied by reference TRBV7-2 and TRBJ1-1, is GAGVSQSPSNKVTEKGKDVELRCDPISGHTALYWYRQSLGQGLEFLIYFQGNSAPDKSGLPSDRFSAERTGGSVSTLTIQRTQQEDSAVYLCASSSAGGTNTEAFFGQGTRLTVV.

The genes are TRBV7-2 and TRBJ1-1; D is undetermined. This CDR3 has 14 amino acids. Germline CDR1 is SGHTA and CDR2 is FQGNSA. V lost 1 base and J lost 3, with 9 bases in between. The CDR3: CASSLDPVDTEAFF. In DNA form, the CDR3 reads TGTGCCAGCAGCTTAGACCCAGTGGACACTGAAGCTTTCTTT.

In this sample, this clonotype turned up a few times. This chain uses TRBV18 with TRBJ2-3, with TRBD1 matching over 8 bases. CDR1 and CDR2 from the germline V gene are KGHSH and LQKENI. The trim removed 3 bases at V and 2 bases at J, leaving 7 bases unmatched. The CDR3 loop spans 16 amino acids. The CDR3 here is CASSPSRDRSTDTQYF. CDR3 nucleotide sequence: TGTGCCAGCTCACCGTCCCGGGACAGGTCCACAGATACGCAGTATTTT.

The chain recombines TRBV12-5 with TRBJ1-2; weak D call: TRBD1 (5 bases). Trimming stripped 3 bases from V and 4 bases from J, with 27 bases between. The CDR3 runs to 19 residues. Looked up from germline, CDR1 is LGHNT and CDR2 is FRNRAP. CDR3 sequence (DNA): TGTGCTAGTGGTTTTATCCTGGAGTCGGGGCAGGGTAGGTCCTATGGCTACACCTTC. Protein: CASGFILESGQGRSYGYTF.

This rearrangement joins TRBV4-3 to TRBJ2-3; D is uncertain. The V end was cut by 4 bases, the J end by 1 base, with 18 bases between. The germline V gene encodes CDR1 LGHNA and CDR2 YSLEER. The CDR3 has 17 residues. CDR3 sequence (DNA): TGCGCCAGCAGCCCAAACACGCGCGGAGTGCGCACAGATACGCAGTATTTT. The encoded protein is CASSPNTRGVRTDTQYF.

This clonotype was counted between two and nine times. The rearrangement uses TRBV4-2 and TRBJ2-2, with D hard to call. Trimming removed 0 bases at V and 1 base at J, with 3 bases between. The CDR3 runs 14 residues. Per germline, CDR1 LGHNA and CDR2 YNFKEQ. The CDR3 spells CASSQDWNTGELFF. As DNA, the CDR3 is TGTGCCAGCAGCCAAGATTGGAACACCGGGGAGCTGTTTTTT.

There are a few counts of this clonotype. The rearrangement uses TRBV13 and TRBJ2-1; TRBD2 matches 10 bases. CDR1 is PRHDT, CDR2 FYEKMQ, per germline (reference sequence). V lost 4 bases to trimming and J lost 3 bases; unmatched junction nucleotides: 9. CDR3 size: 17 residues. The CDR3 here is CASSSLGVAGGYNEQFF. CDR3 in DNA: TGTGCCAGCAGCTCCCTAGGGGTAGCGGGGGGCTACAATGAGCAGTTCTTC.

This clonotype was seen a handful of times. The chain couples TRBV30 to TRBJ2-3; 12 bases agree with TRBD2. Trimming removed 2 bases from V and 6 bases from J; junction bases left unmatched: 6. The CDR3 totals 15 residues. The V gene's germline CDR1 is GTSNPN and CDR2 SVGIG (reference sequence). CDR3 DNA: TGTGCCTGGAGTTCACTAGCGGGGGGCGTGGATACGCAGTATTTT. Amino acid sequence: CAWSSLAGGVDTQYF.

As concerns this clonotype: This may arise from a read error, as a much more abundant clone is one base away. J is TRBJ1-2 and V is TRBV7-2; D remains unclear. Trimming removed 2 bases at V and 8 bases at J, with 21 bases between. The CDR3 has 16 amino acids. Germline assignment: CDR1 SGHTA and CDR2 FQGNSA. CDR3 protein: CASSLNGERIQGGYTF. DNA of the CDR3: TGTGCCAGCAGCTTAAATGGAGAGCGTATCCAAGGGGGCTACACCTTC.

This clonotype has only a few counts. V gene TRBV6-1 combines with J gene TRBJ2-7; possibly TRBD1 for D (5 bases). The germline CDR1 and CDR2 sequences are MNHNS and SASEGT. This CDR3 has 17 amino acids. V was clipped by 5 bases and J by 1 base, with 21 bases between them. The CDR3 protein is CASSPGLRSRVSYEQYF. The CDR3 DNA reads as TGTGCCAGCAGTCCAGGGTTAAGGTCTCGGGTTTCCTACGAGCAGTACTTC.

This clonotype was recorded a few times. The chain is built from TRBV7-2 and TRBJ1-1; possibly TRBD1 for D (5 bases). V dropped 5 bases and J dropped 1 base, with 14 bases sitting between them. The CDR3 covers 15 residues. The germline V gene encodes CDR1 SGHTA and CDR2 FQGNSA. CDR3 nucleotide sequence: TGTGCCAGCAGCGGACGCGGGGGGGAGAACACTGAAGCTTTCTTT. The encoded protein is CASSGRGGENTEAFF.

V is TRBV27 and J is TRBJ1-1, with D unclear. This CDR3 is 14 amino acids long. Germline V gene data show CDR1 as MNHEY and CDR2 as SMNVEV (reference sequence). V lost 6 bases and J 2 bases, leaving 13 bases between the germline ends. CDR3 sequence (DNA): TGTGCCAGCAGCCAACCGTATGTCAACACTGAAGCTTTCTTT. Translating gives CASSQPYVNTEAFF.

This clonotype was counted once. The gene calls are TRBV4-3 and TRBJ1-6; D might be TRBD1 (5 bases). The CDR3 loop spans 14 amino acids. CDR1 LGHNA and CDR2 YSLEER come from the germline V gene. V was pared by 0 bases and J by 15 bases, with 15 bases between. The CDR3: CASSQDLGVRGLHF. CDR3 DNA sequence: TGCGCCAGCAGCCAAGATCTAGGGGTACGGGGCCTCCACTTT.

The sample holds a few counts of this clonotype. The chain couples TRBV29-1 to TRBJ2-5, with a tentative D call TRBD1 (6 bases). The V end was cut by 4 bases, the J end by 7 bases, with 10 bases between. The CDR3 has 11 amino acids. Germline V gene lookup returns CDR1 SQVTM and CDR2 ANQGSEA. In DNA form, the CDR3 reads TGCAGCGTTGGGGTAGGGGGGACCCAGTACTTC. Amino acid sequence: CSVGVGGTQYF.

This chain connects TRBV4-1 to TRBJ1-4; the D is unclear. Deletions cut 0 bases from V and 7 bases from J, with 12 bases between. The CDR3 consists of 15 residues. Germline V gives CDR1 MGHRA, CDR2 YSYEKL. This chain's CDR3 is CASSQEVVIPEKLFF. The CDR3 DNA follows: TGCGCCAGCAGCCAAGAAGTGGTCATACCTGAAAAACTGTTTTTT.

V gene TRBV27 combines with J gene TRBJ2-3, with 8 bases aligning to TRBD1. The CDR3 is made up of 18 amino acids. The germline V gene has CDR1 MNHEY and CDR2 SMNVEV (reference sequence). V dropped 4 bases and J dropped 4; count of bases not matched to a gene: 16. The CDR3 nucleotides are TGTGCCAGCAGTTCGACAGGGGATCCCCTCATTATGCCAGATACGCAGTATTTT. Amino acid sequence: CASSSTGDPLIMPDTQYF.

The genes are TRBV7-2 and TRBJ2-4; D not certain. CDR3 length: 17 amino acids. V dropped 5 bases and J dropped 0 bases, with 17 bases sitting between them. Germline loops: CDR1 SGHTA, CDR2 FQGNSA. The CDR3, as DNA: TGTGCCAGCAGCCCCAAACTCAGGCTTTTAGCCAAAAACATTCAGTACTTC. Translating gives CASSPKLRLLAKNIQYF.

The CDR3: CSATNRGSLEAFF. The CDR3 nucleotides are TGCAGTGCCACAAACAGGGGATCCCTCGAAGCTTTCTTT. This chain uses TRBV20-1 with TRBJ1-1; 7 bases are shared with TRBD1. The germline V gene encodes CDR1 DFQATT and CDR2 SNEGSKA (reference sequence). V trimming: 6 bases; J trimming: 8 bases; junction bases outside the gene matches: 12. The CDR3 sequence is 13 residues long.

This clonotype was seen a handful of times. V usage is TRBV7-9 and J usage is TRBJ2-5; D gene ambiguous. TRBJ2-7 matches the DNA end more closely, so the J call is doubtful. The CDR3 is made up of 14 amino acids. The V gene's germline CDR1 is SEHNR and CDR2 FQNEAQ (reference sequence). The CDR3 spells CASSLDLVSYEQYF. CDR3 coding DNA: TGTGCCAGCAGCTTAGACTTGGTTAGCTACGAGCAGTACTTC.

Comments on this clonotype: A clone one base away is much larger, so this may be a read error. CDR3 sequence reads: CAIGESSTPNGYTF. The CDR3 DNA is TGTGCCATCGGTGAGTCTTCGACTCCGAATGGCTACACCTTC. The J gene is TRBJ1-2, the V gene TRBV10-3, with unresolved D. The CDR3 totals 14 residues. Germline V gene sequence: CDR1 ENHRY, CDR2 SYGVKD.

The chain has TRBV9 and TRBJ1-2; D possibly corresponds to TRBD1 (5 bases). The germline V gene encodes CDR1 SGDLS and CDR2 YYNGEE. The ends were cut back, 0 bases at V and 6 bases at J, with 15 bases in the middle. This CDR3 is 15 amino acids long. This CDR3 is CASSVEVSRGNGYTF. The CDR3 DNA is TGTGCCAGCAGCGTAGAAGTATCGCGGGGGAATGGCTACACCTTC.

This clonotype has a handful of counts. The CDR3 spells CSAREQGSSYEQYF. The CDR3 DNA reads as TGCAGTGCTAGAGAGCAGGGGAGCTCCTACGAGCAGTACTTC. The chain carries TRBV20-1 and TRBJ2-7; D perhaps matches TRBD1 (6 bases). The germline gives CDR1 DFQATT, CDR2 SNEGSKA (reference sequence). Deletions cut 0 bases from V and 0 bases from J, with 9 bases between. The CDR3 spans 14 residues.